The clone carrying this TCR beta chain is a singleton in its sample. The antigen is undetermined. The data originate from a study of T cells after yellow fever vaccination. The overall study: Preparing low-cell-number fractions relied on SMART-Seq v4 Ultra Low Input.

The study, taken as a whole, reports: Only a small proportion of the clonotypes turned up in both the CD4 and the CD8 compartments, likely arising from convergent recombination. Most clones from primary vaccination resurfaced after the booster (about 95% CD4, less than 90% CD8).

The CDR3 loop spans 14 amino acids. The V gene lost 4 bases and the J gene lost 5 bases, with 14 bases spanning the gap. Per germline, CDR1 SGHVS and CDR2 FQNEAQ. TCRdb reprocessed the 5' RACE reads via MiXCR and lists one record per CDR3 protein. Among about 510,000 distinct CDR3 sequences listed, just over 20% were seen once. This receptor was obtained from a young man who received the YFV17D yellow fever vaccine. The genes are TRBV7-8 and TRBJ1-2; possibly TRBD1 for D (5 bases). Sequenced material: PBMCs, taken approximately 20 days after the first yellow fever vaccination. For the CDR3, the DNA is TGTGCCAGCAGCTCCCCGGGACGGATGTATGGCTACACCTTC. It is translated as CASSSPGRMYGYTF.